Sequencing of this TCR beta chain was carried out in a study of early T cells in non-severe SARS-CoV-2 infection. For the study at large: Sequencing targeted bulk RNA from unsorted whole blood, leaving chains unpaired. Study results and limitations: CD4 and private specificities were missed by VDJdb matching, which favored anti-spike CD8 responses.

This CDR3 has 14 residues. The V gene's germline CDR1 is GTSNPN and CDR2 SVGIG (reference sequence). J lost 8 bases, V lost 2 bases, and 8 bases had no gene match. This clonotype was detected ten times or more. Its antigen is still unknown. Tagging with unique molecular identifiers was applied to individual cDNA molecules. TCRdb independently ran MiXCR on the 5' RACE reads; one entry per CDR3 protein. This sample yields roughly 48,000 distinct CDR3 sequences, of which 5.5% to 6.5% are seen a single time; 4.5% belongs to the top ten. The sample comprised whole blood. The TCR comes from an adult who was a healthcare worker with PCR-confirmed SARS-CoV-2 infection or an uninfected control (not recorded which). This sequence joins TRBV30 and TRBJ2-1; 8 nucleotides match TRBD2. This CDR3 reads CAWSRREAGYEQFF. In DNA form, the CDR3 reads TGTGCCTGGAGTAGGCGGGAGGCGGGCTATGAGCAGTTCTTC. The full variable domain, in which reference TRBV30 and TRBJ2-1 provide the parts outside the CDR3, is SQTIHQWPATLVQPVGSPLSLECTVEGTSNPNLYWYRQAAGRGLQLLFYSVGIGQISSEVPQNLSASRPQDRQFILSSKKLLLSDSGFYLCAWSRREAGYEQFFGPGTRLTVL.